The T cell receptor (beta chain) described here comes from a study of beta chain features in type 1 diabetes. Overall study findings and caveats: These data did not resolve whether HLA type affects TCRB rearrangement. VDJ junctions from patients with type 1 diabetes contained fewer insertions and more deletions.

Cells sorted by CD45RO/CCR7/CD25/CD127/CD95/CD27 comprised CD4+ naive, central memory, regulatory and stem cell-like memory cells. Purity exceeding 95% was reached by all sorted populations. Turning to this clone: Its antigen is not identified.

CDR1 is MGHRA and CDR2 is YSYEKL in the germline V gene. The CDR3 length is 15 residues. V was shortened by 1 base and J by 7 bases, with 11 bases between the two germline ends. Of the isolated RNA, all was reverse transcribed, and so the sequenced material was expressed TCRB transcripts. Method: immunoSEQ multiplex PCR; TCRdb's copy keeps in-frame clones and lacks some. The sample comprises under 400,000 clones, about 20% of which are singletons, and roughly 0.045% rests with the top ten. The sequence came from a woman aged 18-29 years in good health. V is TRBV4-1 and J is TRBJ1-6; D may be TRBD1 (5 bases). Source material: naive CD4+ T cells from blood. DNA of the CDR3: TGCGCCAGCAGCCAAGTGGGACTGGCCAATTCACCCCTCCACTTT. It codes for CASSQVGLANSPLHF.